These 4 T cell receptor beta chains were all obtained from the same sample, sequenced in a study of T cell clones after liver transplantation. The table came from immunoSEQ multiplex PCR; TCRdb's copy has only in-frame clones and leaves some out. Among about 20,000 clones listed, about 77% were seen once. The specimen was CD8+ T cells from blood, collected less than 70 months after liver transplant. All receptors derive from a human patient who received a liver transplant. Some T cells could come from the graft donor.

The CDR3 reads CASSPMSRDRGGNTIYF. The CDR3 region has the DNA TGTGCCAGCAGCCCGATGTCCCGTGACAGGGGTGGAAACACCATATATTTT. The genes are TRBV14 and TRBJ1-3; the match to TRBD1 covers 8 bases. The V gene end was trimmed by 4 bases and the J gene end by 3 bases; junction bases not matched to a gene: 11. Germline V lookup: CDR1 SGHDN, CDR2 FVKESK. The CDR3 loop spans 17 amino acids.

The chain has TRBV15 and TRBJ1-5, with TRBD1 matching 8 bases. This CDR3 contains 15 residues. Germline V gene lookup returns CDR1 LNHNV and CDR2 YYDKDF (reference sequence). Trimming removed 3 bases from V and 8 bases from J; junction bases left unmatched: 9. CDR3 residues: CATSRDRDGSEPQHF. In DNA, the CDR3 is TGTGCCACCAGCAGGGACAGGGACGGATCAGAGCCCCAGCATTTT.

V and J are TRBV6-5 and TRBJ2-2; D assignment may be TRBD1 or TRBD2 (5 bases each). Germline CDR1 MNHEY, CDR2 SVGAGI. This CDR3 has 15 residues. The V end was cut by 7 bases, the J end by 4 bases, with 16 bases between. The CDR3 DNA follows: TGTGCCAGCACCGAACACCTGGGGGTCACCGGGGAGCTGTTTTTT. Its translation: CASTEHLGVTGELFF.

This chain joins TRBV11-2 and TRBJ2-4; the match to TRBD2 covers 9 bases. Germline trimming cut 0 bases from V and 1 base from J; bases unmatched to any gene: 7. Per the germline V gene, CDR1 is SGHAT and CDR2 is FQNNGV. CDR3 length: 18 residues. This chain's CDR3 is CASSLDLSSGGAKNIQYF. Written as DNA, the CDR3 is TGTGCCAGCAGCTTAGACCTCTCGAGCGGGGGGGCCAAAAACATTCAGTACTTC.